This T cell receptor (beta chain) appears in the sequencing data of a study of blood T cell repertoires in COVID-19. As for the study in general: T cells, B-cell-depleted T cells, or PBMCs supplied cDNA or gDNA.

Libraries were prepared by immunoSEQ multiplex PCR; TCRdb keeps only in-frame clonotypes and omits some of them. Of about 200,000 clones in the sample, around 80% were seen once. About this clone: A single base separates this from a much larger clone, so it may be a read error. The sample contains more than one DNA sequence encoding this CDR3.

Trimming cost V 2 bases and J 1 base; bases outside gene matches: 1. The germline gives CDR1 SGDLS, CDR2 YYNGEE. The CDR3 is made up of 16 amino acids. This chain joins TRBV9 and TRBJ2-5; 14 bases match TRBD2. Material: peripheral blood. The TCR was taken from a human donor in a cohort sampled during active COVID-19. CDR3 amino acids: CASSVGLAGGQETQYF. As DNA, the CDR3 is TGTGCCAGCAGCGTCGGACTAGCGGGAGGCCAAGAGACCCAGTACTTC.